A selection of T cell receptor beta chains follows, all from one sample in a study of blood T cell repertoires in COVID-19. The table came from immunoSEQ multiplex PCR; TCRdb's copy has only in-frame clones and leaves some out. This sample has approximately 340,000 clones, with 80% to 90% found just once. The sample consisted of peripheral blood. The receptor source for this set is a man under 40 with active or convalescent COVID-19. Each CDR3 is given with its conserved first and last residue. D genes are given only for firm matches. Where a row states a size, it is once, few, many or the class of an expanded clone; other rows omit it.

j_call: TRBJ1-1; v_call: TRBV7-2; clone_size: once; d_call: TRBD1; cdr3_nt: TGTGCCAGCAGCTGGACAGGGGGCGAGGGGACTGAAGCTTTCTTT; cdr3_aa: CASSWTGGEGTEAFF
j_call: TRBJ1-5; v_call: TRBV27; clone_size: .; d_call: TRBD1; cdr3_nt: TGTGCCAGCAGCGGGACAGGGTCGCGACAGCCCCAGCATTTT; cdr3_aa: CASSGTGSRQPQHF
j_call: TRBJ2-2; v_call: TRBV11-3; clone_size: few; d_call: TRBD2; cdr3_nt: TGTGCCAGCAGCTCAGCGGGGTTAGGGGAGCTGTTTTTT; cdr3_aa: CASSSAGLGELFF
j_call: TRBJ2-2; v_call: TRBV12-3/TRBV12-4; clone_size: .; d_call: .; cdr3_nt: TGTGCCAGCAGTTTAGGAGGCACCGGGGAGCTGTTTTTT; cdr3_aa: CASSLGGTGELFF
j_call: TRBJ2-7; v_call: TRBV4-3; clone_size: .; d_call: TRBD1; cdr3_nt: TGCGCCAGCAGTACAGGGGACGAGCAGTACTTC; cdr3_aa: CASSTGDEQYF
j_call: TRBJ2-5; v_call: TRBV5-1; clone_size: .; d_call: TRBD1; cdr3_nt: TGCGCCAGCACCCTATTACGGACAGGGACGGAGACCCAGTACTTC; cdr3_aa: CASTLLRTGTETQYF
j_call: TRBJ1-1; v_call: TRBV27; clone_size: once; d_call: .; cdr3_nt: TGTGCCAGCAGTTTGGCCAGGGCCCGCACTGAAGCTTTCTTT; cdr3_aa: CASSLARARTEAFF
j_call: TRBJ1-5; v_call: TRBV19; clone_size: .; d_call: .; cdr3_nt: TGTGCCAGTAGTTCCCTAGTGGAGGGCGTGATTTGGCAGCCCCAGCATTTT; cdr3_aa: CASSSLVEGVIWQPQHF
j_call: TRBJ1-4; v_call: TRBV5-4; clone_size: .; d_call: TRBD1; cdr3_nt: TGTGCCAGCAGCTTGGGGCAGGGGGCGCTTTCTAATGAAAAACTGTTTTTT; cdr3_aa: CASSLGQGALSNEKLFF
j_call: TRBJ2-7; v_call: TRBV23-1; clone_size: .; d_call: .; cdr3_nt: TGCGCCAGCAGTCAATCTCGGGTTGTCAACGAGCAGTACTTC; cdr3_aa: CASSQSRVVNEQYF
j_call: TRBJ1-5; v_call: TRBV7-2; clone_size: .; d_call: .; cdr3_nt: TGTGCCAGCAGCTTAGCCACAGGGCAGCCCCAGCATTTT; cdr3_aa: CASSLATGQPQHF
j_call: TRBJ2-3; v_call: TRBV24-1; clone_size: .; d_call: .; cdr3_nt: TGTGCCACCAGTGACTTCACAGATACGCAGTATTTT; cdr3_aa: CATSDFTDTQYF
j_call: TRBJ1-1; v_call: TRBV30; clone_size: .; d_call: TRBD1; cdr3_nt: TGTGCCTGGACGGGACAGCTCATGAACACTGAAGCTTTCTTT; cdr3_aa: CAWTGQLMNTEAFF
j_call: TRBJ1-5; v_call: TRBV4-3; clone_size: .; d_call: .; cdr3_nt: TGCGCCAGCAGCCAGGCCCTGGATCAGCCCCAGCATTTT; cdr3_aa: CASSQALDQPQHF
j_call: TRBJ2-7; v_call: TRBV6-2/TRBV6-3; clone_size: .; d_call: .; cdr3_nt: TGTGCCAGCAGTTACCAGCGAACCGGTGTCTACGAGCAGTACTTC; cdr3_aa: CASSYQRTGVYEQYF
j_call: TRBJ1-6; v_call: TRBV19; clone_size: .; d_call: TRBD1; cdr3_nt: TGTGCCAGTAGTACCCACGGACAGGGGACCCTAAATAATTCACCCCTCCACTTT; cdr3_aa: CASSTHGQGTLNNSPLHF
j_call: TRBJ1-5; v_call: TRBV2; clone_size: .; d_call: TRBD1; cdr3_nt: TGTGCCAGCAGGGACAGGGTGAGCAATCAGCCCCAGCATTTT; cdr3_aa: CASRDRVSNQPQHF
j_call: TRBJ2-2; v_call: TRBV24-1; clone_size: .; d_call: .; cdr3_nt: TGTGCCACCAGTGCCCTCAGGGACTTCGCGAACACCGGGGAGCTGTTTTTT; cdr3_aa: CATSALRDFANTGELFF
j_call: TRBJ1-2; v_call: TRBV7-9; clone_size: .; d_call: .; cdr3_nt: TGTGCCAGCAGCTTAGGGGGCCTTGAGTCCGGCTACACCTTC; cdr3_aa: CASSLGGLESGYTF
j_call: TRBJ1-5; v_call: TRBV6-6; clone_size: .; d_call: .; cdr3_nt: TGTGCCAGCAGCATGAGGGGAGGCCAGCCCCAGCATTTT; cdr3_aa: CASSMRGGQPQHF
j_call: TRBJ2-7; v_call: TRBV4-1; clone_size: .; d_call: .; cdr3_nt: TGCGCCAGCAGCTTACTGGAGGCGGGGGACACCTACGAGCAGTACTTC; cdr3_aa: CASSLLEAGDTYEQYF
j_call: TRBJ2-1; v_call: TRBV4-2; clone_size: .; d_call: .; cdr3_nt: TGTGCCAGCAGCCCTCCGCCCGGGAACAATGAGCAGTTCTTC; cdr3_aa: CASSPPPGNNEQFF
j_call: TRBJ1-2; v_call: TRBV4-1; clone_size: once; d_call: .; cdr3_nt: TGCGCCAGCAGCCAAGGAACTGTCTACACCTTC; cdr3_aa: CASSQGTVYTF
j_call: TRBJ1-6; v_call: TRBV7-9; clone_size: .; d_call: TRBD1; cdr3_nt: TGTGCCAGCAGCTTAGATATGGGACAGGAGAATTCACCCCTCCACTTT; cdr3_aa: CASSLDMGQENSPLHF
j_call: TRBJ1-5; v_call: TRBV4-1; clone_size: .; d_call: .; cdr3_nt: TGCGCCAGCAGCCTCAGACGCGGGGCCCAGCCCCAGCATTTT; cdr3_aa: CASSLRRGAQPQHF
j_call: TRBJ2-5; v_call: TRBV5-1; clone_size: once; d_call: .; cdr3_nt: TGCGCCAGCAGGGAATTGGGGGGGCCAGTGGAGACCCAGTACTTC; cdr3_aa: CASRELGGPVETQYF
j_call: TRBJ2-2; v_call: TRBV7-7; clone_size: once; d_call: TRBD2; cdr3_nt: TGTGCCAGCAGCTTGAATGGGGTAGCGGGAGTCACCGGGGAGCTGTTTTTT; cdr3_aa: CASSLNGVAGVTGELFF
j_call: TRBJ2-3; v_call: TRBV4-2; clone_size: .; d_call: TRBD2; cdr3_nt: TGTGCCAGCAGCCCCGGGGGACTAGCGGGAGGTGATACGCAGTATTTT; cdr3_aa: CASSPGGLAGGDTQYF
j_call: TRBJ1-1; v_call: TRBV6-2/TRBV6-3; clone_size: .; d_call: .; cdr3_nt: TGTGCCAGCAGTTACTCGATTAGGGGTTGGACTGAAGCTTTCTTT; cdr3_aa: CASSYSIRGWTEAFF
j_call: TRBJ1-2; v_call: TRBV29-1; clone_size: .; d_call: .; cdr3_nt: TGCAGCGTTGAGGGGGGGCCGCGAGGCTACACCTTC; cdr3_aa: CSVEGGPRGYTF
j_call: TRBJ2-7; v_call: TRBV12-3/TRBV12-4; clone_size: .; d_call: .; cdr3_nt: TGTGCCAGCTCGGGTCCCCCGGGCGAGCAGTACTTC; cdr3_aa: CASSGPPGEQYF
j_call: TRBJ2-2; v_call: TRBV11-2; clone_size: .; d_call: TRBD2; cdr3_nt: TGTGCCAGTCCCTACCCACTAGCGGGAGTTCTGACCGGGGAGCTGTTTTTT; cdr3_aa: CASPYPLAGVLTGELFF
j_call: TRBJ2-1; v_call: TRBV18; clone_size: .; d_call: .; cdr3_nt: TGTGCCAGCTCACCTCGGGAACTATTCAATGAGCAGTTCTTC; cdr3_aa: CASSPRELFNEQFF
j_call: TRBJ2-5; v_call: TRBV7-7; clone_size: .; d_call: TRBD2; cdr3_nt: TGTGCCAGCAGCTTAGGCGGGGGAAACCAAGAGACCCAGTACTTC; cdr3_aa: CASSLGGGNQETQYF
j_call: TRBJ2-7; v_call: TRBV6-2/TRBV6-3; clone_size: .; d_call: TRBD1; cdr3_nt: TGTGCCAGCAGCCCGGGCCAGGGACAGGGATCCTACGAGCAGTACTTC; cdr3_aa: CASSPGQGQGSYEQYF
j_call: TRBJ2-7; v_call: TRBV7-3; clone_size: .; d_call: .; cdr3_nt: TGTGCCAGCAGCCCTCACGGACAATCTAGGACCGAGCAGTACTTC; cdr3_aa: CASSPHGQSRTEQYF
j_call: TRBJ1-1; v_call: TRBV18; clone_size: .; d_call: .; cdr3_nt: TGTGCCAGCTCACGGGATGGAGGGACTGAAGCTTTCTTT; cdr3_aa: CASSRDGGTEAFF
j_call: TRBJ1-1; v_call: TRBV24-1; clone_size: .; d_call: .; cdr3_nt: TGTGCCACCAGTGACCCAGACCCTGAGGGCACTGAAGCTTTCTTT; cdr3_aa: CATSDPDPEGTEAFF
j_call: TRBJ1-4; v_call: TRBV24-1; clone_size: once; d_call: .; cdr3_nt: TGTGCCACCAGTGACCCCGGGACAAACGAAAAACTGTTTTTT; cdr3_aa: CATSDPGTNEKLFF
j_call: TRBJ2-1; v_call: TRBV3-1/TRBV3-2; clone_size: .; d_call: TRBD2; cdr3_nt: TGTGCCAGCAGCCAAGATCAGGGTACTAGCGGGGAGCCAGCGACAGGGGATGAGCAGTTCTTC; cdr3_aa: CASSQDQGTSGEPATGDEQFF
j_call: TRBJ1-1; v_call: TRBV9; clone_size: few; d_call: TRBD1; cdr3_nt: TGTGCCAGCAGCGACGCACAGGGGACCAAGAACACTGAAGCTTTCTTT; cdr3_aa: CASSDAQGTKNTEAFF
j_call: TRBJ1-4; v_call: TRBV6-5; clone_size: .; d_call: .; cdr3_nt: TGTGCCAGCAGTTCCCAACAGGGAGGGGGTGAAAAACTGTTTTTT; cdr3_aa: CASSSQQGGGEKLFF
j_call: TRBJ1-5; v_call: TRBV18; clone_size: .; d_call: TRBD1; cdr3_nt: TGTGCCAGCTCACCGATGAGGGGGCGAATCAATCAGCCCCAGCATTTT; cdr3_aa: CASSPMRGRINQPQHF
j_call: TRBJ2-3; v_call: TRBV5-1; clone_size: .; d_call: .; cdr3_nt: TGCGCCAGCAACCCAGCGGGCCCCACAGATACGCAGTATTTT; cdr3_aa: CASNPAGPTDTQYF